This entry concerns a single T cell receptor beta chain. The data stem from a study of CD8 T cells in Susac syndrome. Reverse transcription used about 0.45 to 1 ug RNA and random hexamers. The immunoSEQ assay covered 54 Vbeta and 13 Jbeta segments for CDR3. MiXCR, run by TCRdb on the immunoSEQ multiplex PCR reads, gives a single entry per CDR3 protein. In the table there are 200,000 to 250,000 distinct CDR3 sequences, about 95% of which are singletons. Germline V gene data show CDR1 as LNHNV and CDR2 as YYDKDF (reference sequence). This CDR3 is built from 15 residues. After removal of 1 base from V and 3 bases from J, the junction contained 5 bases not matched to a gene. Peripheral blood CD8+ and CD4+ T cells were profiled by TCR beta sequencing. The multiple sclerosis control group consisted of treatment-naive patients whose relapsing-remitting disease, which was either stable or active, fulfilled revised McDonald criteria. TEMRA cells were FACS-enriched, unlike CD8+ and CD4+ T cells, which were negatively isolated.

Sequencing was done on a sample of CD4+ T cells from PBMCs. The chain is built from TRBV15 and TRBJ1-2, with 7 bases aligning to TRBD1. The clonotype originates from a human donor with multiple sclerosis. The CDR3 DNA follows: TGTGCCACCAGCAGAGTAGACAGGGTGGACTATGGCTACACCTTC. It yields the protein CATSRVDRVDYGYTF.